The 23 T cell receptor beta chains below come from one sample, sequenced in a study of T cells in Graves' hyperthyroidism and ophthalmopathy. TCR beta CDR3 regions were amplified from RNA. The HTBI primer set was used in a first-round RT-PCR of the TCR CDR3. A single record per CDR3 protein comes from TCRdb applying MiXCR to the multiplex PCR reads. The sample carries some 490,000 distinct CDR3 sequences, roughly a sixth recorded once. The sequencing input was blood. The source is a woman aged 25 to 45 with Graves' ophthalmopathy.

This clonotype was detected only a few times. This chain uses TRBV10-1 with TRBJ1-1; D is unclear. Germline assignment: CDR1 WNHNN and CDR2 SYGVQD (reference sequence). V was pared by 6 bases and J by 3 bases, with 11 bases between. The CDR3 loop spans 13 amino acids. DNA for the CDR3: TGCGCCAGCAGCGTTGAAAGGGACACTGAAGCTTTCTTT. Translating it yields CASSVERDTEAFF.

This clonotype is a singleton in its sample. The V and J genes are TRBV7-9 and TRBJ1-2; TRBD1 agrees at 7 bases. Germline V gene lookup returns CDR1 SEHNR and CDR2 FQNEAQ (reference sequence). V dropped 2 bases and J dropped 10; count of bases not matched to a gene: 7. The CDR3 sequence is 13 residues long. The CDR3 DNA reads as TGTGCCAGCAGCTTACCTCCGACAGGGCTCTACACCTTC. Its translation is CASSLPPTGLYTF.

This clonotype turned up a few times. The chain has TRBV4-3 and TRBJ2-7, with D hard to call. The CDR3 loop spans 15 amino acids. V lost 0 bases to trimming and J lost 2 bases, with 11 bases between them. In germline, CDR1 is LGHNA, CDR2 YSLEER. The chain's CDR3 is CASSQDLDGTYEQYF. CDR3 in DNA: TGCGCCAGCAGCCAAGATCTAGACGGCACCTACGAGCAGTACTTC.

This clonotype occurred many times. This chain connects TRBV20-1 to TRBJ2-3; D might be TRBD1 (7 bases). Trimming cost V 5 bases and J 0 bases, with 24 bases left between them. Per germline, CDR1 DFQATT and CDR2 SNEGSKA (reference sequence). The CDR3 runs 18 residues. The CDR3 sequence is CSAGNLPPGGTSTDTQYF. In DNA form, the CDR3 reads TGCAGTGCTGGAAATCTGCCCCCAGGGGGGACTAGCACAGATACGCAGTATTTT.

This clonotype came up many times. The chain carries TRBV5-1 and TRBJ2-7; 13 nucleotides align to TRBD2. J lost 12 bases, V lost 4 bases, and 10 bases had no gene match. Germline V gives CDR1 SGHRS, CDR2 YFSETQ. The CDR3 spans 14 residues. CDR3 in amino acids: CASSVGTSGAGGYF. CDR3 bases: TGCGCCAGCAGCGTTGGGACTAGCGGGGCCGGAGGGTACTTC.

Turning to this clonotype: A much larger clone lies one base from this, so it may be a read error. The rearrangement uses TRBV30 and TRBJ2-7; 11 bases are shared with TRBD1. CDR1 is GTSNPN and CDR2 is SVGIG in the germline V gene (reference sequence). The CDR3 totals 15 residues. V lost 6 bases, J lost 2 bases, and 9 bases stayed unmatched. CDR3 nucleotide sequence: TGTGCCTGTCCCTCCGCGGGACAGGGGGCCTACGAGCAGTACTTC. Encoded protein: CACPSAGQGAYEQYF. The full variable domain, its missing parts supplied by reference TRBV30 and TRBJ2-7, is SQTIHQWPATLVQPVGSPLSLECTVEGTSNPNLYWYRQAAGRGLQLLFYSVGIGQISSEVPQNLSASRPQDRQFILSSKKLLLSDSGFYLCACPSAGQGAYEQYFGPGTRLTVT.

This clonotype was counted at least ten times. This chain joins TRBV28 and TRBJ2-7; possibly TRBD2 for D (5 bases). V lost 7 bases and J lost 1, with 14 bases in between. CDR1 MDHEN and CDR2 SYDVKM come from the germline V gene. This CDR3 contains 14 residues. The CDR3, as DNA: TGTGCCAGCATGGGAGATTCTTCATCCTACGAGCAGTACTTC. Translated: CASMGDSSSYEQYF.

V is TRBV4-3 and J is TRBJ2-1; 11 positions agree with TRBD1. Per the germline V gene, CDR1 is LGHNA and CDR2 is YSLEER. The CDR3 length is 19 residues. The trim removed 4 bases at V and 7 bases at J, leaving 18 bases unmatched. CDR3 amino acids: CASSLDRDRGYDRRNEQFF. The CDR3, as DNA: TGCGCCAGCAGCCTAGACCGGGACAGGGGGTACGATAGAAGGAATGAGCAGTTCTTC.

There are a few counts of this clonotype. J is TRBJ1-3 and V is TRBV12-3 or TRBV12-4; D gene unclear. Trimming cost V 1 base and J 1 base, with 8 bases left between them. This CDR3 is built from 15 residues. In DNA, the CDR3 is TGTGCCAGCAGTTTAGGAGAGGTATCTGGAAACACCATATATTTT. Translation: CASSLGEVSGNTIYF.

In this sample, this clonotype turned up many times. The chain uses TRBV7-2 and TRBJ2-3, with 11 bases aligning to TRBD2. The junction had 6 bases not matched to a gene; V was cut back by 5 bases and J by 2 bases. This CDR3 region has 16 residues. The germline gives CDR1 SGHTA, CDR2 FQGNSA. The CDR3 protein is CASSVLAGGITDTQYF. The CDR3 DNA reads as TGTGCCAGCAGCGTTTTAGCGGGAGGGATCACAGATACGCAGTATTTT.

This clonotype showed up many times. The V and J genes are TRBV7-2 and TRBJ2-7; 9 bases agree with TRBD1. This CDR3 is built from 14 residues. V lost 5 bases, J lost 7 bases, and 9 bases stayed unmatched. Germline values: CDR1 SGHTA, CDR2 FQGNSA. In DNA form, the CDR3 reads TGTGCCAGCAGCGTTAACAGGGGGCTTCAAGAGCAGTACTTC. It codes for CASSVNRGLQEQYF.

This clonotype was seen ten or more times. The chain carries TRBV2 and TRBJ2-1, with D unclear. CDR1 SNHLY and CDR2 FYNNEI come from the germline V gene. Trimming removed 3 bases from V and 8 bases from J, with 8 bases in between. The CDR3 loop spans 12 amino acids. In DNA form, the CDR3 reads TGTGCCAGCAGTGATAACAGTGATGAGCAGTTCTTC. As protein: CASSDNSDEQFF. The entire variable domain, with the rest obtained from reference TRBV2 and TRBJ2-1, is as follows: EPEVTQTPSHQVTQMGQEVILRCVPISNHLYFYWYRQILGQKVEFLVSFYNNEISEKSEIFDDQFSVERPDGSNFTLKIRSTKLEDSAMYFCASSDNSDEQFFGPGTRLTVL.

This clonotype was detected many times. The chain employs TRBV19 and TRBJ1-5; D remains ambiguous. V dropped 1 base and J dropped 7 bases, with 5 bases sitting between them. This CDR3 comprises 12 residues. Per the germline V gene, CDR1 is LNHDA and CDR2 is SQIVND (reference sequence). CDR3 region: CASSIGGQPQHF. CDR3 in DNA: TGTGCCAGTAGTATAGGCGGCCAGCCCCAGCATTTT.

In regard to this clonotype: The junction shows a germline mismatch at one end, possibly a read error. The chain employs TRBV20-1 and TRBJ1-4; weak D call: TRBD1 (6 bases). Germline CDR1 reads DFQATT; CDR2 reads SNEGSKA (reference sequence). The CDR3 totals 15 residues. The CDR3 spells CNARGRTVTNEKLFF. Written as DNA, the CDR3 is TGCAATGCTAGAGGTCGGACAGTTACTAATGAAAAACTGTTTTTT.

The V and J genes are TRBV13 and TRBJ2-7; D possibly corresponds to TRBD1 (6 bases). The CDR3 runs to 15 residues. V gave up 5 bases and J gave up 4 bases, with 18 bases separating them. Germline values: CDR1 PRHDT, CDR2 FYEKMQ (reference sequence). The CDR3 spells CASSLITGSNYEQYF. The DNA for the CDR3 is TGTGCCAGCAGCCTCATAACAGGGAGTAATTACGAGCAGTACTTC.

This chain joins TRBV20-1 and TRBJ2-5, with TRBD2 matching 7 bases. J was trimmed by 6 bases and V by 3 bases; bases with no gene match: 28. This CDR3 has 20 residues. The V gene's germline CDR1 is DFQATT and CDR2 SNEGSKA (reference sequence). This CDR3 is CSASLRKTTGRGERFQTQYF. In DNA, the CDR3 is TGCAGTGCTAGTTTAAGAAAAACCACAGGACGGGGGGAAAGGTTTCAGACCCAGTACTTC.

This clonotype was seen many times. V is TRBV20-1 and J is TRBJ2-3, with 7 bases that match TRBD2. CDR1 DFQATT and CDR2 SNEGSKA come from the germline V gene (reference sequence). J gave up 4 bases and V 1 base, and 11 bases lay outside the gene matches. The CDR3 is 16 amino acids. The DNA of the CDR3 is TGCAGTGCTAGAGGTTGGGGGAGGGCCTTGCCAGATACGCAGTATTTT. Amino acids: CSARGWGRALPDTQYF.

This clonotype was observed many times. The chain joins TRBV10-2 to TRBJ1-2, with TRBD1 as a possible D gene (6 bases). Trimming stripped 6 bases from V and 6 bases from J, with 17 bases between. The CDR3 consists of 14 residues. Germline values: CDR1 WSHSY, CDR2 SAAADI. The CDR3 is CASSLRQARDGYTF. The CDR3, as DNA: TGCGCCAGCAGCCTTCGACAGGCTCGGGATGGCTACACCTTC.

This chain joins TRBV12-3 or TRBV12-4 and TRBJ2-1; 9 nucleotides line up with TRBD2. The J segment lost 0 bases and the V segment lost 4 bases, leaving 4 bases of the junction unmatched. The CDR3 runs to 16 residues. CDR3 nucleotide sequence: TGTGCCAGCAGTTCAAGACTAGCGGCCTCCTACAATGAGCAGTTCTTC. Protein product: CASSSRLAASYNEQFF.

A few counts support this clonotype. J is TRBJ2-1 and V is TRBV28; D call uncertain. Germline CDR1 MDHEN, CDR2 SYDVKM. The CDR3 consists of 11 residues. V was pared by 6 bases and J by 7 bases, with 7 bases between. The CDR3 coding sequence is TGTGCCAGCAGGGGGTTTAATGAGCAGTTCTTC. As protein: CASRGFNEQFF.

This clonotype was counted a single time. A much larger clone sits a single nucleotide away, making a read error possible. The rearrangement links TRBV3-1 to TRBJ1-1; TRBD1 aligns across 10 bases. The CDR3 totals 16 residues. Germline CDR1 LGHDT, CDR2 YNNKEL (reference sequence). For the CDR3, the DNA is TGTGCCAGCAGCGCTACCGGGACAGGGGATTACACTGCAGCTTTCTTT. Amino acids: CASSATGTGDYTAAFF.

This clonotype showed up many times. The CDR3 sequence is CASSPSGGGLLGQQFF. CDR3 in DNA: TGTGCCAGCAGTCCTTCGGGGGGGGGACTTTTGGGTCAACAGTTCTTC. The V gene is TRBV27, the J gene TRBJ2-1; 8 positions agree with TRBD2. Germline V gene data show CDR1 as MNHEY and CDR2 as SMNVEV (reference sequence). After removal of 5 bases from V and 13 bases from J, the junction contained 19 bases not matched to a gene. The CDR3 covers 16 residues.

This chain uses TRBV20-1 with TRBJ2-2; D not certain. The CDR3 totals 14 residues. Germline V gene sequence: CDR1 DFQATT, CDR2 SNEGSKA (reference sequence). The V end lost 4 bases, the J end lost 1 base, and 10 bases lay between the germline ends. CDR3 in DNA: TGCAGTGCTATCGACCGAGGGAACACCGGGGAGCTGTTTTTT. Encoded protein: CSAIDRGNTGELFF.